This TCR beta chain derives from a study of blood T cell repertoires in COVID-19. Germline V gene sequence: CDR1 SGHRS, CDR2 YFSETQ. V dropped 4 bases and J dropped 10 bases, with 17 bases sitting between them. The CDR3 totals 13 residues. The data were produced by immunoSEQ multiplex PCR, yet TCRdb's version contains in-frame clones alone and is incomplete. The sample lists 150,000 to 200,000 clones, more than 70% occurring once. What was sequenced was peripheral blood. This receptor was obtained from a woman aged 80 or over with active or convalescent COVID-19. This chain uses TRBV5-1 with TRBJ1-1; weak D call: TRBD1 (6 bases). In DNA form, the CDR3 reads TGCGCCAGCAGCCCGCGGCCAGCAGGGGTAGCTTTCTTT. Translating gives CASSPRPAGVAFF.